This TCR beta chain was recorded in a study of shared clonotypes between healthy human individuals. Overall study findings and caveats: Sequencing depth was expected to affect clonotype sharing among donors. A few donors had around 5% of their naive CD4 clonotypes in common.

The data were produced by immunoSEQ multiplex PCR, yet TCRdb's version contains in-frame clones alone and is incomplete. The table has approximately 2.3 million clones, just over 90% seen once. CD4+ cells were split into CD45RA+ naive and CD45RA-negative memory subsets. This CDR3 has 16 residues. The trim removed 4 bases at V and 4 bases at J, leaving 13 bases unmatched. The V gene's germline CDR1 is SGHNT and CDR2 YYREEE (reference sequence). In the case of this clone: Its antigen is currently unknown.

The rearrangement links TRBV5-4 to TRBJ1-1; TRBD1 aligns across 7 bases. Sequencing used naive CD4+ T cells from PBMCs. Indicated subset: CD45RA+ positively selected. This TCR derives from a man younger than 30 in good health. Some clones in this sample may be carry-over from other donors' samples. The CDR3 DNA reads as TGTGCCAGCAGCCCGGACAGGCCGACTCTAGGCACTGAAGCTTTCTTT. Amino acid sequence: CASSPDRPTLGTEAFF.